This is a list of T cell receptor beta chains from one sample in a study of read filtering for tumor transcriptome and immune sequencing. TCRdb processed the reads anew with MiXCR; each CDR3 protein has one entry. This sample carries around 38,000 distinct CDR3 sequences, roughly an eighth of them seen once, and the ten largest clones take about 26%. The specimen was a population of CD138-negative cells sorted from bone marrow. These receptors were taken from a donor older than 35 with multiple myeloma. Both conserved end residues are part of each CDR3. Each record gives: V gene, J gene, CDR3 protein.

v_gene: TRBV5-1; j_gene: TRBJ2-3; CDR3aa: CASSLEGRGPDTQYF
v_gene: TRBV3-1; j_gene: TRBJ2-7; CDR3aa: CASSPAGGREQYF
v_gene: TRBV29-1; j_gene: TRBJ2-1; CDR3aa: CSVEGAATAYNEQFF
v_gene: TRBV7-2; j_gene: TRBJ2-3; CDR3aa: CASSLVVSGYTDTQYF
v_gene: TRBV11-3; j_gene: TRBJ2-2; CDR3aa: CASSLSGYTGELFF
v_gene: TRBV7-3; j_gene: TRBJ2-1; CDR3aa: CASSLPGSGYSYNEQFF
v_gene: TRBV30; j_gene: TRBJ2-3; CDR3aa: CAWGKGQGRADTQYF
v_gene: TRBV4-1; j_gene: TRBJ2-5; CDR3aa: CASSHGSGEETQYF
v_gene: TRBV20-1; j_gene: TRBJ2-7; CDR3aa: CSAGGRGNEQYF
v_gene: TRBV7-9; j_gene: TRBJ2-1; CDR3aa: CASSQTTSGHNEQFF
v_gene: TRBV7-9; j_gene: TRBJ2-5; CDR3aa: CASNAGTGEETQYF
v_gene: TRBV5-4; j_gene: TRBJ2-3; CDR3aa: CASSLLTRGGTDTQYF
v_gene: TRBV3-1; j_gene: TRBJ2-2; CDR3aa: CASSPGVNTGELFF
v_gene: TRBV29-1; j_gene: TRBJ2-2; CDR3aa: CSVEFPSPGGLFF
v_gene: TRBV7-8; j_gene: TRBJ1-4; CDR3aa: CASSSETGSNEKLFF
v_gene: TRBV7-9; j_gene: TRBJ2-3; CDR3aa: CASSLSSGGLPGTDTQYF
v_gene: TRBV6-1; j_gene: TRBJ2-1; CDR3aa: CASSELTSYNEQFF
v_gene: TRBV12-3/TRBV12-4; j_gene: TRBJ2-1; CDR3aa: CASSRTSGYNEQFF
v_gene: TRBV5-1; j_gene: TRBJ1-4; CDR3aa: CASSLEGATNEKLFF
v_gene: TRBV28; j_gene: TRBJ2-7; CDR3aa: CASSLRYF
v_gene: TRBV12-3/TRBV12-4; j_gene: TRBJ2-1; CDR3aa: CASSHTSGQFF
v_gene: TRBV20-1; j_gene: TRBJ1-3; CDR3aa: CSARDHGAGVRNTIYF
v_gene: TRBV7-9; j_gene: TRBJ2-1; CDR3aa: CASSLVSQGGRYNEQFF
v_gene: TRBV19; j_gene: TRBJ1-5; CDR3aa: CASSARGYQPQHF
v_gene: TRBV29-1; j_gene: TRBJ2-1; CDR3aa: CSVSGEAYNEQFF
v_gene: TRBV5-1; j_gene: TRBJ1-1; CDR3aa: CASSFGGPVMNTEAFF
v_gene: TRBV11-2; j_gene: TRBJ2-2; CDR3aa: CASSLRDRVKGGELFF
v_gene: TRBV6-1; j_gene: TRBJ1-5; CDR3aa: CATATGPNQPQHF
v_gene: TRBV28; j_gene: TRBJ2-5; CDR3aa: CASSLQGEGQETQYF
v_gene: TRBV20-1; j_gene: TRBJ2-1; CDR3aa: CSARDSRLNEQFF
v_gene: TRBV7-9; j_gene: TRBJ2-3; CDR3aa: CASSLSASADTQYF
v_gene: TRBV25-1; j_gene: TRBJ2-3; CDR3aa: CASSALRPTTDRQYF
v_gene: TRBV24-1; j_gene: TRBJ2-1; CDR3aa: CATRGGLGMNEQFF
v_gene: TRBV6-1; j_gene: TRBJ2-3; CDR3aa: CASSEHSRRTDTQYF
v_gene: TRBV28; j_gene: TRBJ2-3; CDR3aa: CASSTTGRSADTQYF
v_gene: TRBV7-3; j_gene: TRBJ2-7; CDR3aa: CASSPTSGSWDEQYF
v_gene: TRBV10-3; j_gene: TRBJ1-1; CDR3aa: CAIGWAAETEAFF
v_gene: TRBV7-2; j_gene: TRBJ2-7; CDR3aa: CASSLGLAGVEQYF
v_gene: TRBV6-5; j_gene: TRBJ2-5; CDR3aa: CASSGDQAETQYF
v_gene: TRBV6-5; j_gene: TRBJ2-3; CDR3aa: CASSLANPHTDTQYF
v_gene: TRBV20-1; j_gene: TRBJ2-1; CDR3aa: CSASNVEQFF
v_gene: TRBV28; j_gene: TRBJ2-7; CDR3aa: CASRRTSYEQYF
v_gene: TRBV20-1; j_gene: TRBJ1-6; CDR3aa: CSAGRTGGDSPLHF
v_gene: TRBV21-1; j_gene: TRBJ1-4; CDR3aa: CASSTPEHRGEKLYF
v_gene: TRBV28; j_gene: TRBJ1-5; CDR3aa: CASIETGSHQPLHF
v_gene: TRBV2; j_gene: TRBJ2-7; CDR3aa: CATGDGQGTYEQYF
v_gene: TRBV5-6; j_gene: TRBJ1-1; CDR3aa: CASSLYHRAEAFF
v_gene: TRBV7-9; j_gene: TRBJ1-1; CDR3aa: CASSSPGQGNTEAFF
v_gene: TRBV7-2; j_gene: TRBJ2-3; CDR3aa: CASSSSSGRDTQYF
v_gene: TRBV14; j_gene: TRBJ2-2; CDR3aa: CASSQDPLAGHTRGLFF
v_gene: TRBV29-1; j_gene: TRBJ2-1; CDR3aa: CSVGTSGRMGNEQFF